This T cell receptor beta chain was documented in a study of T cell responses to AZD1222 COVID-19 vaccine (dated by TCRdb to about 2021). The study in broad terms: AZD1222 recipients given second doses at about 4 weeks or at about 12 weeks were pooled, since spike-specific TCR depth and breadth were not found to differ between the two schedules. Trial participants were enrolled into age subgroups of 18-55, 56-69 and 70-plus years, which contained about 160, 30 and 59 TCR-sequenced participants, respectively. A total of about 240 trial participants underwent TCR sequencing, of whom some 210 received two doses of AZD1222 and some 26 received two doses of the MenACWY control vaccine.

Paper-wide results and their limitations: Because no day 14 peak-response samples were available, repertoires were characterized only after the peak T cell response. Participants were mostly white British, with more females than males. The authors suggested clonal diversity may have been underestimated. Reportedly, almost half of the unique spike-specific TCRs recognized epitopes lying outside the regions that are mutated in the B.1.351 and B.1.1.7 variants. Spike-specific TCR breadth and depth rose significantly after two AZD1222 doses compared with day 0 and with MenACWY recipients. The 56-69-year group was small, and its depth increase did not reach significance, likely because of low power. The vaccine-associated CD4 TCRs covered the entire spike protein, and the dominant responses fell in regions 160-218 and 743-854. Conclusions about previously exposed vaccinees are limited, since just six AZD1222 recipients were seropositive for SARS-CoV-2 at baseline.

In the paper's terms, the time point label means: baseline before first vaccination. The vaccinee samples were drawn from two UK trials, COV001 and COV002, one of which was a single-blind randomized controlled phase 2/3 trial testing AZD1222 (ChAdOx1 nCoV-19) in healthy adults. Trial participant PBMC samples were collected at day 0 and day 28 after the second dose for TCRbeta chain sequencing. As concerns this clone: Its antigen is still unknown. No base-level quality is on record; no much larger clone is a single base apart.

The CDR3 regions of human TCRbeta chains were subjected to immunosequencing. On the authors' methods: Repertoire TCRs were checked for matches against a reference library of SARS-CoV-2-specific TCRs that had been generated using the MIRA antigen-specificity platform. Breadth meant the fraction of unique TCRs that were SARS-CoV-2-associated, whereas depth meant the fraction of total T cells that were SARS-CoV-2-associated. Using the MIRA data, each spike-specific TCR was assigned both to the spike region to which the TCR was reactive and to a CD4 or CD8 class. Log10-transformed breadth and depth values were compared by one-way ANOVA with Sidak's multiple comparisons tests. The immuneACCESS repertoire file appears here via TCRdb, limited to in-frame rearrangements. These files lack a portion of the clones; in checked studies, under half of the deficit traces to unresolved V genes, and the cause of the others is not known. V, J and clone size are taken as reported in that table, and D and trimming were inferred from the DNA itself. For this sample there are fewer than 120,000 clones; about 85% appear just once. Roughly 1.6% of the sample is taken by the ten largest.

For this chain, trimming is 3 bases at the V end and 3 bases at the J end, and the number of junction bases without a gene match is 8. Spanning cysteine to phenylalanine, the CDR3 consists of 15 amino acids. Just the 45-base CDR3 DNA is kept, in frame starting at base 1. CDR1 and CDR2 are read off the germline V gene (reference sequence) as PRHDT and FYEKMQ. The sequence came from an adult in good health. The sample consisted of peripheral blood, taken on day 0 of AZD1222 vaccination. In this chain, TRBV13 is recombined with TRBJ2-7; 7 middle bases align to TRBD1. The CDR3 region has the sequence CASSFLIQGIYEQYF. The sequence in DNA is TGTGCCAGCAGCTTTCTTATACAGGGGATCTACGAGCAGTACTTC. This CDR3, with the reference TRBV13 and TRBJ2-7 proteins standing in past its ends, gives the full variable domain AAGVIQSPRHLIKEKRETATLKCYPIPRHDTVYWYQQGPGQDPQFLISFYEKMQSDKGSIPDRFSAQQFSDYHSELNMSSLELGDSALYFCASSFLIQGIYEQYFGPGTRLTVT.